This TCR beta chain originates from a study of cytomegalovirus exposure and HLA in healthy donors. PCR involved 60 Vbeta and 13 Jbeta primers. This table comes from immunoSEQ multiplex PCR, and its TCRdb copy is limited to in-frame clones, with some not included. The data show over 70,000 clones, 80% seen once. Healthy bone marrow donors made up the donor group. About this clone itself: Its cognate antigen is unknown.

Germline-derived CDR1 and CDR2 are SNHLY and FYNNEI. This CDR3 is built from 16 residues. Trimming cost V 6 bases and J 3 bases; bases outside gene matches: 11. General study findings and limits: Roughly uniform sequencing depth across donors was assumed, possibly incorrectly. TCR beta V- and J-gene trimming, according to a later analysis, was linked to a missense DCLRE1C variant. Most TCR sequences proved rare, with some public TCRs found in many donors.

This sequence was found in a man between 50 and 59 years old in good health and CMV-seropositive. The material sequenced was PBMCs. The chain uses TRBV2 and TRBJ2-7; TRBD1 matches at 10 bases. The CDR3 DNA reads TGTGCCAGCAGCGGAGCCTTACGGACAGGGGGCTACGAGCAGTACTTC. Its protein is CASSGALRTGGYEQYF. Supplemented by reference TRBV2 and TRBJ2-7, the full variable domain reads EPEVTQTPSHQVTQMGQEVILRCVPISNHLYFYWYRQILGQKVEFLVSFYNNEISEKSEIFDDQFSVERPDGSNFTLKIRSTKLEDSAMYFCASSGALRTGGYEQYFGPGTRLTVT.